The next 12 T cell receptor beta chains were all read from a single sample in a study of T cell responses to AZD1222 COVID-19 vaccine. The assay was immunoSEQ multiplex PCR, and TCRdb's table has in-frame clones only and misses some. The sample consists of around 69,000 clones, roughly 90% of them appearing once. Sequenced material: peripheral blood, taken on day 0 of AZD1222 vaccination. These receptors were obtained from an adult in good health.

The rearrangement joins TRBV4-1 to TRBJ1-1; TRBD1 matches 10 bases. Per the germline V gene, CDR1 is MGHRA and CDR2 is YSYEKL. The CDR3 covers 15 residues. Trimming removed 1 base from V and 1 base from J; junction bases left unmatched: 0. The CDR3: CASSQGQGANTEAFF. CDR3 sequence (DNA): TGCGCCAGCAGCCAAGGACAGGGGGCGAACACTGAAGCTTTCTTT.

This sequence joins TRBV3-1 (or the pseudogene TRBV3-2) and TRBJ1-4, with 7 bases that match TRBD1. Germline V gene data show CDR1 as LGHDT and CDR2 as YNNKEL (reference sequence). CDR3 length: 14 residues. The V and J ends lost 2 bases and 5 bases, in that order; junction bases with no gene match: 2. The CDR3 DNA reads as TGTGCCAGCAGCCAAATGACAGGGAATGAAAAACTGTTTTTT. This codes for CASSQMTGNEKLFF.

The chain links TRBV28 to TRBJ2-1, with D hard to call. Per germline, CDR1 MDHEN and CDR2 SYDVKM. The CDR3 has 12 amino acids. V was cut by 6 bases and J by 0 bases, with 3 bases left in between. CDR3 DNA sequence: TGTGCCAGCAGGGACTCCTACAATGAGCAGTTCTTC. Amino acids: CASRDSYNEQFF.

The chain combines TRBV1 with TRBJ2-2; the table names TRBD2, a call not compared with the DNA. TRBV1 is annotated as a pseudogene. The CDR3 runs to 11 residues. Written as DNA, the CDR3 is TGCACCAGCAGCCCCCGTGGGGAGCTGTTTTTT. Protein: CTSSPRGELFF.

The genes are TRBV4-2 and TRBJ2-3; 8 bases align to TRBD1. Germline V gene lookup returns CDR1 LGHNA and CDR2 YNFKEQ. The CDR3 has 15 amino acids. V dropped 3 bases and J dropped 5; count of bases not matched to a gene: 7. CDR3 amino acids: CASSQLTGVVDTQYF. The DNA of the CDR3 is TGTGCCAGCAGCCAGTTGACAGGGGTGGTAGATACGCAGTATTTT.

This chain links TRBV6-5 with TRBJ2-3, with 7 nucleotides matching TRBD1. V dropped 6 bases and J dropped 4; count of bases not matched to a gene: 7. From germline, CDR1 is MNHEY and CDR2 SVGAGI. There are 14 residues in the CDR3. Written as DNA, the CDR3 is TGTGCCAGCAGCGACAGGGACGGCGCAGATACGCAGTATTTT. As protein: CASSDRDGADTQYF.

The CDR3: CASSLVGQGIQPQHF. Written as DNA, the CDR3 is TGTGCCAGCAGCTTGGTCGGACAGGGAATTCAGCCCCAGCATTTT. The genes are TRBV5-5 and TRBJ1-5; the match to TRBD1 covers 8 bases. CDR1 and CDR2 from the germline V gene are SGHKS and YYEKEE (reference sequence). V dropped 0 bases and J dropped 6; count of bases not matched to a gene: 5. This CDR3 comprises 15 residues.

V is TRBV5-6 and J is TRBJ2-7; TRBD1 matches at 7 bases. V shed 4 bases, J shed 3 bases, and the junction held 7 bases outside the gene matches. Germline lookup yields CDR1 SGHDT and CDR2 YYEEEE. The CDR3 is 14 amino acids. The CDR3 sequence is CASSPVGQIYEQYF. The CDR3 nucleotides are TGTGCCAGCAGCCCGGTGGGACAGATCTACGAGCAGTACTTC.

The chain combines TRBV12-5 with TRBJ1-1; D not resolved. The CDR3 spans 13 residues. Germline assignment: CDR1 LGHNT and CDR2 FRNRAP. V lost 6 bases and J 1 base, leaving 9 bases between the germline ends. The CDR3 DNA sequence: TGTGCTAGTGGCCTCGAGGGGAACACTGAAGCTTTCTTT. It specifies CASGLEGNTEAFF.

This chain joins TRBV25-1 and TRBJ1-4; D gene unclear. Looked up from germline, CDR1 is MGHDK and CDR2 is SYGVNS. The V gene lost 9 bases and the J gene lost 7 bases, with 9 bases spanning the gap. The CDR3 consists of 11 residues. This chain's CDR3 is CARPLGEKLFF. CDR3 sequence (DNA): TGTGCCAGACCACTGGGTGAAAAACTGTTTTTT.

The V call is TRBV5-1, the J call TRBJ2-1; 7 nucleotides line up with TRBD2. Germline CDR1 reads SGHRS; CDR2 reads YFSETQ. The CDR3 consists of 14 residues. The junction had 11 bases not matched to a gene; V was cut back by 6 bases and J by 8 bases. The CDR3 loop reads CASKETRGGDEQFF. In DNA form, the CDR3 reads TGCGCCAGCAAAGAGACTAGGGGAGGGGATGAGCAGTTCTTC.

This clone was picked up a small number of times. This chain links TRBV4-2 with TRBJ2-7; 11 nucleotides line up with TRBD1. Germline CDR1 LGHNA, CDR2 YNFKEQ. The V and J ends lost 4 bases and 4 bases, in that order; junction bases with no gene match: 9. The CDR3 is made up of 16 amino acids. The CDR3 region has the DNA TGTGCCAGCAGCCCCGACGGCGGGGACAGGGGGTACGAGCAGTACTTC. Its protein product is CASSPDGGDRGYEQYF.